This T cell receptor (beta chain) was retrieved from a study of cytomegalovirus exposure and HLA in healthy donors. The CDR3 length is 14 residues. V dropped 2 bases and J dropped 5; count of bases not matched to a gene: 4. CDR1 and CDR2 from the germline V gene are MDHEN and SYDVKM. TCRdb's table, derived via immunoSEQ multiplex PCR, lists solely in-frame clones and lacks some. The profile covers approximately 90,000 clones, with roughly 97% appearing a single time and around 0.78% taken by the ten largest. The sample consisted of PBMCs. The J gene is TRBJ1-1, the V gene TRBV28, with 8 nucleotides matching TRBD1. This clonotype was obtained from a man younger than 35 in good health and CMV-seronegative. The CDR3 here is CASSLDRGWTEAFF. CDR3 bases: TGTGCCAGCAGTTTAGACAGGGGATGGACTGAAGCTTTCTTT. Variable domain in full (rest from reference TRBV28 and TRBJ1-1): DVKVTQSSRYLVKRTGEKVFLECVQDMDHENMFWYRQDPGLGLRLIYFSYDVKMKEKGDIPEGYSVSREKKERFSLILESASTNQTSMYLCASSLDRGWTEAFFGQGTRLTVV.